The rows below give T cell receptor beta chains drawn from one sample of a study of cytomegalovirus exposure and HLA in healthy donors. Clones were sequenced by immunoSEQ multiplex PCR, and TCRdb holds only the in-frame ones, with some missing. The sample contains some 120,000 clones, over 6.5% of which appear only once. Input material: PBMCs. These receptors originate from a woman in her thirties or forties in good health and CMV-seropositive. CDR3s include the opening cysteine and the closing phenylalanine or tryptophan. The order of the fields is CDR3 length, J gene, D gene, clone size, V gene, CDR3 DNA, CDR3 protein. The D gene is left open where the match is weak. Part of the rows lack a size; the others show once, few, many or a class for expanded clones.

>15|TRBJ1-5|NA|many|TRBV16
TGTGCCAGCAGCCAATCGAGGCAGGGCCATCAGCCCCAGCATTTT
CASSQSRQGHQPQHF
>17|TRBJ1-5|TRBD1|few|TRBV28
TGTGCCAGCAGTTTCCCAGGGGGCTCTTATAGCAATCAGCCCCAGCATTTT
CASSFPGGSYSNQPQHF
>17|TRBJ2-7|NA|few|TRBV11-2
TGTGCCAGCAGCTCCTTTATTTATACCGAGGATCCCTACGAGCAGTACTTC
CASSSFIYTEDPYEQYF
>16|TRBJ2-6|NA|NA|TRBV10-3
TGTGCCATCAGGGACACGATCAGCTCTGGGGCCAACGTCCTGACTTTC
CAIRDTISSGANVLTF
>13|TRBJ1-1|NA|NA|TRBV19
TGTGCCAGTTCTGGGGGGGCCAACACTGAAGCTTTCTTT
CASSGGANTEAFF
>17|TRBJ1-1|NA|NA|TRBV6-1
TGTGCCAGCAGTGAAGCTTCGGGTTTTAGTCTGAACACTGAGGCTTTCTTT
CASSEASGFSLNTEAFF
>14|TRBJ1-2|NA|NA|TRBV19
TGTGCCAGTAGTAAGACTCCGGCCGGCTATGGCTACACCTTC
CASSKTPAGYGYTF
>15|TRBJ1-4|NA|few|TRBV19
TGTGCCAGTAGTATAGATGGCAGGAAAGGTGAAAAACTGTTTTTT
CASSIDGRKGEKLFF
>15|TRBJ1-2|TRBD1|NA|TRBV19
TGTGCCAGCCGGGACAGGGGGCTATCTAACTATGGCTACACCTTC
CASRDRGLSNYGYTF
>13|TRBJ1-2|NA|few|TRBV2
TGTGCCAGCAGTCAGGACAGCTTCTATGGCTACACCTTC
CASSQDSFYGYTF
>13|TRBJ2-7|NA|few|TRBV28
TGTGCCAGCAGTCCGGACAGTGTCTACGAGCAGTACTTC
CASSPDSVYEQYF
>14|TRBJ2-1|TRBD2|NA|TRBV11-2
TGTGCCAGCAGCTTCGGGACTAGCGGCCATGAGCAGTTCTTC
CASSFGTSGHEQFF
>16|TRBJ2-5|TRBD2|few|TRBV10-3
TGTGCCATCAGCGGGACTAGCGGGGGGCCGGGGGAGACCCAGTACTTC
CAISGTSGGPGETQYF
>12|TRBJ1-2|NA|few|TRBV6-5
TGTGCCAGCAGTCCGGGACTGAGGGGCTACACCTTC
CASSPGLRGYTF
>17|TRBJ2-5|NA|NA|TRBV7-2
TGTGCCAGCAGCTTAGGTCCGGGACAAAATAAGGGAGAGACCCAGTACTTC
CASSLGPGQNKGETQYF
>16|TRBJ1-2|TRBD1|few|TRBV29-1
TGCAGCGCCTGGGACAGGGGGCGCGAAGGGGACTATGGCTACACCTTC
CSAWDRGREGDYGYTF
>14|TRBJ2-4|NA|NA|TRBV5-1
TGCGCCAGCACCTGGGACGGGGGCAAAAACATTCAGTACTTC
CASTWDGGKNIQYF
>14|TRBJ2-3|NA|NA|TRBV11-3
TGTGCCAGCAGCTCAGGATCGGCGTCAGATACGCAGTATTTT
CASSSGSASDTQYF
>14|TRBJ2-7|TRBD1|few|TRBV9
TGTGCCAGCAGCTCGGGACAGGTAGCCTACGAGCAGTACTTC
CASSSGQVAYEQYF
>13|TRBJ1-2|NA|NA|TRBV28
TGTGCCAGCAGTTTCGTCTCTAACTATGGCTACACCTTC
CASSFVSNYGYTF
>10|TRBJ1-5|NA|few|TRBV10-3
TGTGCCATCACGGGGGGTCCCCAGCATTTT
CAITGGPQHF
>16|TRBJ2-7|TRBD2|few|TRBV27
TGTGCCAGCAGTCCCCCCGGCGGGGGAGCCCTCTACGAGCAGTACTTC
CASSPPGGGALYEQYF
>14|TRBJ2-7|TRBD1|few|TRBV2
TGTGCCAGCAGTGGATGGACAGGGCCGGGCGAGCAGTACTTC
CASSGWTGPGEQYF
>11|TRBJ2-1|TRBD1|NA|TRBV6-5
TGTGCCAGCGGACAGGGAAAGGGGCAGTTCTTC
CASGQGKGQFF
>12|TRBJ1-2|TRBD1|few|TRBV5-4
TGTGCCAGCAGCTTGGGGGAGACAGGGGCCACCTTC
CASSLGETGATF
>14|TRBJ2-7|TRBD1|NA|TRBV5-6
TGTGCCAGCAGCGACGGGACAGGGATCTACGAGCAGTACTTC
CASSDGTGIYEQYF
>13|TRBJ1-5|NA|NA|TRBV30
TGTGCCTGGAGTGTGCAGGGCACTCAGCCCCAGCATTTT
CAWSVQGTQPQHF
>17|TRBJ2-3|TRBD2|NA|TRBV4-1
TGCGCCAGCAGCCATTATAGTATGGGGGGGAGCACAGATACGCAGTATTTT
CASSHYSMGGSTDTQYF
>18|TRBJ2-1|NA|NA|TRBV29-1
TGCAGCGTTCCTAAGATCGGGGGGCCGTATAGCTCCTACAATGAGCAGTTCTTC
CSVPKIGGPYSSYNEQFF
>15|TRBJ1-3|TRBD1|NA|TRBV6-5
TGTGCCAGCAGTCCCTACAGGGGCTCAGGAAACACCATATATTTT
CASSPYRGSGNTIYF
>11|TRBJ2-1|TRBD1|few|TRBV6-6
TGTGCCAGCAGTCCCGGGACAGGGTCGGTCTTC
CASSPGTGSVF
>12|TRBJ1-1|NA|few|TRBV19
TGTGCCAGTAGTTTGTCGGGGGCTGAAGCTTTCTTT
CASSLSGAEAFF
>15|TRBJ2-1|NA|few|TRBV5-1
TGCGCCAGCAGCTTCAGGGTAGCTTCCTACAATGAGCAGTTCTTC
CASSFRVASYNEQFF
>13|TRBJ2-1|NA|NA|TRBV18
TGTGCCAGCTCACCATTGGGGGAGGTAGAGCAGTTCTTC
CASSPLGEVEQFF
>15|TRBJ2-7|TRBD1|NA|TRBV5-5
TGTGCCAGCAGCCTGGATAGGACAGGAGTGTACGAGCAGTACTTC
CASSLDRTGVYEQYF
>14|TRBJ2-1|TRBD1|NA|TRBV2
TGTGCCAGCCAAAAGGACAGGGGGGTATATGAGCAGTTCTTC
CASQKDRGVYEQFF
>11|TRBJ1-2|NA|NA|TRBV6-4
TGTGCCAGCAGTGACCAGGGAGGCTACACCTTC
CASSDQGGYTF
>13|TRBJ2-3|NA|NA|TRBV7-2
TGTGCCAGCAGCTCAGGGGTGGCAGATACGCAGTATTTT
CASSSGVADTQYF
>16|TRBJ2-1|TRBD2|few|TRBV7-8
TGTGCCAGCAGCCCCCGGGGCAGCGGGGTGAACAATGAGCAGTTCTTC
CASSPRGSGVNNEQFF
>15|TRBJ2-7|TRBD1|NA|TRBV18
TGTGCCAGCCGCCCCCGACAGGGGGCATTCTACGAGCAGTACTTC
CASRPRQGAFYEQYF
>11|TRBJ2-7|NA|few|TRBV28
TGTGCCAGCAGCCTAGCATACGAGCAGTACTTC
CASSLAYEQYF
>18|TRBJ2-7|TRBD1|few|TRBV7-9
TGTGCCAGCAGCTCCGCGTCGGCCCCGGGACAGGGAGCCTACGAGCAGTACTTC
CASSSASAPGQGAYEQYF
>15|TRBJ1-2|TRBD1|NA|TRBV5-6
TGTGCCAGCAGCTTGGATACAGGGGCGGACTATGGCTACACCTTC
CASSLDTGADYGYTF
>13|TRBJ2-7|TRBD1|NA|TRBV29-1
TGCAGCGTTAGGACAGGGGGCAAGAACGAGCAGTACTTC
CSVRTGGKNEQYF
>11|TRBJ2-3|NA|few|TRBV25-1
TGTGCCAGCAGTATAACAGATACGCAGTATTTT
CASSITDTQYF
>17|TRBJ2-4|TRBD2|NA|TRBV18
TGTGCCAGCTCACCATCGAGGGAGGGGAGCGGCAAAAACATTCAGTACTTC
CASSPSREGSGKNIQYF
>15|TRBJ1-5|NA|NA|TRBV7-8
TGTGCCAGCAGCTCGACTTCCTATAGCAATCAGCCCCAGCATTTT
CASSSTSYSNQPQHF
>18|TRBJ2-4|NA|few|TRBV4-1
TGCGCCAGCAGCCAAGGGGGGTCCAGGGGTCTAGCCAAAAACATTCAGTACTTC
CASSQGGSRGLAKNIQYF
>13|TRBJ1-1|TRBD1|NA|TRBV29-1
TGCAGCGCCGACAGGGTCATGAACACTGAAGCTTTCTTT
CSADRVMNTEAFF
>14|TRBJ1-1|TRBD1|NA|TRBV7-8
TGTGCCAGCAGCCCGGGACAGGGGGTCGATGAAGCTTTCTTT
CASSPGQGVDEAFF
>16|TRBJ2-2|TRBD2|few|TRBV19
TGTGCCAGTAGTAGCTTAGCGGGGGGGGACACCGGGGAGCTGTTTTTT
CASSSLAGGDTGELFF
>16|TRBJ1-3|NA|few|TRBV6-1
TGTGCCAGCAGTGCCCCCTCGGGTATCTCTGGAAACACCATATATTTT
CASSAPSGISGNTIYF
>16|TRBJ1-4|NA|NA|TRBV7-9
TGTGCCAGCAGCTTAGTGACAGCCACAACTAATGAAAAACTGTTTTTT
CASSLVTATTNEKLFF
>14|TRBJ1-5|NA|NA|TRBV4-2
TGTGCCAGCAGCCAAGAGGCGAGCGTCCGGCCCCAGCATTTT
CASSQEASVRPQHF
>16|TRBJ2-7|NA|few|TRBV19
TGTGCCAGTAGTATAGTCGGAGCTACGAGCTCCTACGAGCAGTACTTC
CASSIVGATSSYEQYF
>12|TRBJ1-1|NA|few|TRBV29-1
TGCAGCGACCTGACAGGCGGCACTGAAGCTTTCTTT
CSDLTGGTEAFF
>13|TRBJ1-1|NA|few|TRBV10-1
TGCGCCAGCAGGGGGACAAAGAACACTGAAGCTTTCTTT
CASRGTKNTEAFF
>16|TRBJ2-1|TRBD1|once|TRBV5-4
TGTGCCAGCAGCACCCGGACAGGTCAGGGAGAGGATGAGCAGTTCTTC
CASSTRTGQGEDEQFF
>16|TRBJ1-1|TRBD1|NA|TRBV6-1
TGTGCCAGCAGTGAATCAATCGGACAGGGTATAACTGAAGCTTTCTTT
CASSESIGQGITEAFF